The sequence of this T cell receptor (beta chain) was determined in a study of identical twins (dated by TCRdb to about 2016). As for the study more broadly: To test whether fetal clonotypes persist, this study deep-sequenced TCR alpha and beta repertoires from monozygotic twins, from unrelated adults of various ages, and from cord blood. To rule out contamination, the twin experiments were replicated at different times with different library preparation protocols.

The research as a whole found: Excess twin sharing in beta out-of-frame sequences was weaker because fewer shared sequences lowered the signal-to-noise ratio. Out-of-frame TCR alpha sequences shared between twins showed an excess of low generation-probability sequences compared with coincidental sharing between unrelated individuals. In monozygotic twins, recombination models systematically underestimated out-of-frame TCR alpha sharing, but the models matched the sharing seen between unrelated individuals. Because the same donors could not be followed over many years, conclusions were based on cross-sectional statistical analysis. Zero-insertion analyses could be partly confounded by invariant T cells such as MAIT and iNKT, though diverse VJ usage argued against such confounding for most clonotypes. Fewer insertions were carried by abundant cord blood beta clonotypes, a similar but weaker trend appeared in young adult naive repertoires, and no such trend appeared in memory repertoires.

All donors were healthy Caucasians. CDR1 MDHEN and CDR2 SYDVKM were looked up in the germline V gene. The CDR3 sequence holds 17 residues, the cysteine and phenylalanine included. Here the CDR3 DNA is all that survives: 51 bases in frame from base 1. V is clipped by 4 bases and J by 2 bases, and the sequence between their germline boundaries is 19 bases long. Notes on this clonotype: Its cognate antigen has yet to be identified. There are no base qualities to consult, and no much larger clone falls within one base.

The library was made by 5' RACE. TCRdb records Illumina HiSeq 2000 as the sequencer. Template switching introduced a universal primer binding site; the final cDNA contained a unique molecular identifier, enabling accurate counting of TCR cDNA molecules. Specific primers in the conserved constant-segment region were used to synthesize first-strand cDNA for the TCR alpha and beta chains. To control for contamination, each cDNA library was double barcoded with a SMART-Mk sample barcode plus Illumina barcodes. TruSeq adapter sequences, together with Illumina sample barcodes, were added in two successive PCR steps. The Illumina HiSeq platform was used with custom primers to sequence TCR alpha and beta cDNA libraries. On the study's bioinformatics: Raw reads were processed with MiGEC to extract unique molecular identifiers, and MiXCR was used to determine CDR3 positions. For each individual, recombination models were inferred using an EM algorithm with the repgenHMM and IGoR tools. Shared clonotypes were analyzed with the tcR package in R, and sharing was normalized by the product of cloneset sizes. Out-of-frame nonproductive sequences were analyzed to study raw recombination free of thymic and clonal selection effects. The raw public reads went through TCRdb reprocessing: fastp at Q25, MiXCR clone calling, in-frame beta chains kept. Each CDR3 protein gets just one entry, which takes the most common genes and DNA from the rows behind it. The authors' filters were not applied to this entry. Counted in this sample were roughly 1.6 million distinct CDR3 sequences; about 31% of them appeared once. Roughly 0.3% of the sample belongs to the ten largest clones.

This TCR was recovered from a newborn girl in good health. The V and J segments used are TRBV28 and TRBJ2-3; the D gene cannot be resolved beyond TRBD1 or TRBD2, each matching 5 bases. Sample: cord blood. The encoded CDR3 is CASSSDPSRGATDTQYF. The DNA sequence is as follows: TGTGCCAGCAGTTCCGACCCTAGCCGAGGGGCCACAGATACGCAGTATTTT.